The 24 T cell receptor beta chains presented below share a single source sample, sequenced in a study of PD-L1 blockade in urothelial cancer. The time point here: pretreatment peripheral blood. Assay: immunoSEQ multiplex PCR; the TCRdb copy retains only in-frame clones and omits some. Among 70,000 to 85,000 clones listed, almost 90% were seen once. The specimen comprised PBMCs, sampled around atezolizumab (anti-PD-L1) treatment. Every receptor here comes from a man between 65 and 80 years old with urothelial cancer.

The chain uses TRBV4-1 and TRBJ1-1; D unresolved. CDR3 length equals 14 residues. Germline V lookup: CDR1 MGHRA, CDR2 YSYEKL. V was trimmed by 6 bases and J by 0 bases, leaving 11 bases between them. The CDR3 DNA reads as TGCGCCAGCAGTCTTTATCAGGTGAACACTGAAGCTTTCTTT. This gives the protein CASSLYQVNTEAFF.

The count of this clone is one. V usage is TRBV2 and J usage is TRBJ2-7; possibly TRBD1 for D (6 bases). From germline, CDR1 is SNHLY and CDR2 FYNNEI. The CDR3 consists of 14 residues. V lost 6 bases to trimming and J lost 3 bases, with 15 bases between them. The DNA of the CDR3 is TGTGCCAGCAGAACAGGGTCCCTGTACTACGAGCAGTACTTC. Translated: CASRTGSLYYEQYF.

This sequence joins TRBV19 and TRBJ2-1; TRBD2 might be the D (6 bases). This CDR3 has 15 residues. The germline V gene encodes CDR1 LNHDA and CDR2 SQIVND (reference sequence). Deletions cut 1 base from V and 12 bases from J, with 19 bases between. CDR3 amino acids: CASSIGSNGGTAQFF. CDR3 in DNA: TGTGCCAGTAGTATAGGCTCGAACGGGGGAACTGCGCAGTTCTTC.

The V and J genes are TRBV21-1 and TRBJ2-7; whether TRBD2, the table's D call, matches the DNA was not checked. TRBV21-1 is designated a pseudogene. The CDR3 is 14 amino acids. The CDR3 reads CASSKVAGAYEQYF. CDR3 nucleotide sequence: TGTGCCAGCAGCAAAGTGGCCGGAGCCTACGAGCAGTACTTC.

The chain carries TRBV4-1 and TRBJ2-7; 9 positions match TRBD1. The V segment lost 1 base and the J segment 5 bases; nucleotides outside the gene matches: 9. This CDR3 region has 16 residues. Germline lookup yields CDR1 MGHRA and CDR2 YSYEKL. The CDR3, as DNA: TGCGCCAGCAGCCAAGTGCTGGGACAGGGTGTCCACGAGCAGTACTTC. Residues: CASSQVLGQGVHEQYF.

V is TRBV7-9 and J is TRBJ2-2; a weak D match, TRBD2 (5 bases). The CDR3 has 12 residues. Trimming left V 3 bases short and J 7 bases short, with 6 bases between. Germline-derived CDR1 and CDR2 are SEHNR and FQNEAQ (reference sequence). The CDR3 sequence: CASSFAGGELFF. Here the CDR3 DNA reads TGTGCCAGCAGCTTCGCGGGCGGGGAGCTGTTTTTT.

This clone was counted a few times. The chain joins TRBV15 to TRBJ2-7, with D perhaps TRBD2 (5 bases). The germline V gene has CDR1 LNHNV and CDR2 YYDKDF (reference sequence). This CDR3 contains 16 residues. V lost 0 bases, J lost 2 bases, and 14 bases lay in between. The CDR3 coding sequence is TGTGCCACCAGCAGAGATGTTCTCACGGGGACCTACGAGCAGTACTTC. Protein sequence: CATSRDVLTGTYEQYF.

The genes are TRBV14 and TRBJ2-7, with 7 bases matching TRBD1. Germline assignment: CDR1 SGHDN and CDR2 FVKESK. The length of the CDR3 is 15 residues. Trimming cost V 4 bases and J 6 bases; bases outside gene matches: 12. The CDR3, as DNA: TGTGCCAGCAGCCTCCGGACAGGCCTGTTAAGCGAGCAGTACTTC. The encoded protein is CASSLRTGLLSEQYF.

The table lists this clone with a few counts. This chain joins TRBV6-6 and TRBJ2-7; tentative D call: TRBD1 (5 bases). The V gene's germline CDR1 is MNHNY and CDR2 SVGAGI (reference sequence). CDR3 length: 11 residues. The ends were cut back, 6 bases at V and 12 bases at J, with 15 bases in the middle. The CDR3 nucleotides read TGTGCCAGCAGCCAAGGGGTTGGGCGGTACTTC. It specifies CASSQGVGRYF.

V gene TRBV5-1 combines with J gene TRBJ2-3; TRBD2 aligns across 8 bases. CDR3 length: 16 residues. V lost 4 bases, J lost 6 bases, and 13 bases stayed unmatched. Germline V gene sequence: CDR1 SGHRS, CDR2 YFSETQ. The DNA for the CDR3 is TGCGCCAGCAGCAGCTCCGGGACTAGTCTCAGCGATACGCAGTATTTT. As protein: CASSSSGTSLSDTQYF.

This clone has only one observation. The chain joins TRBV13 to TRBJ2-7, with D possibly matching TRBD1 (6 bases). Germline V gene sequence: CDR1 PRHDT, CDR2 FYEKMQ (reference sequence). CDR3 length: 17 amino acids. V was clipped by 4 bases and J by 0 bases, with 19 bases between them. The CDR3 region has the DNA TGTGCCAGCAGCTCACACGCTAGGACAGTTTACTCCTACGAGCAGTACTTC. Its protein is CASSSHARTVYSYEQYF.

The rearrangement uses TRBV5-1 and TRBJ2-3, with D maybe TRBD1 (6 bases). V was pared by 2 bases and J by 6 bases, with 13 bases between. Germline CDR1 reads SGHRS; CDR2 reads YFSETQ. The CDR3 sequence is 14 residues long. Written as DNA, the CDR3 is TGCGCCAGCAGCTTACAGGGTGATAGGGATACGCAGTATTTT. Translating gives CASSLQGDRDTQYF.

This CDR3 reads CASSIWGSSGKINEQFF. The CDR3 DNA follows: TGTGCCAGTAGTATCTGGGGGTCTAGCGGGAAGATTAATGAGCAGTTCTTC. The chain carries TRBV19 and TRBJ2-1; 9 bases align to TRBD2. V dropped 3 bases and J dropped 7; count of bases not matched to a gene: 13. CDR1 is LNHDA and CDR2 is SQIVND in the germline V gene (reference sequence). The CDR3 runs to 17 residues. The whole variable domain, remainder taken from reference TRBV19 and TRBJ2-1, is DGGITQSPKYLFRKEGQNVTLSCEQNLNHDAMYWYRQDPGQGLRLIYYSQIVNDFQKGDIAEGYSVSREKKESFPLTVTSAQKNPTAFYLCASSIWGSSGKINEQFFGPGTRLTVL.

The J gene is TRBJ2-2, the V gene TRBV30; D may be TRBD2 (5 bases). The CDR3 is made up of 13 amino acids. Trimming removed 1 base from V and 6 bases from J, with 9 bases in between. Looked up from germline, CDR1 is GTSNPN and CDR2 is SVGIG (reference sequence). CDR3 DNA sequence: TGTGCCTGGAGTGGCGGGCTGGCCGGGGAGCTGTTTTTT. Encoded protein: CAWSGGLAGELFF.

V usage is TRBV30 and J usage is TRBJ1-5; the D gene is possibly TRBD1 (5 bases). The V gene's germline CDR1 is GTSNPN and CDR2 SVGIG (reference sequence). The V end was cut by 0 bases, the J end by 5 bases, with 8 bases between. The CDR3 loop spans 13 amino acids. CDR3 nucleotides: TGTGCCTGGAGTGTATCGGGGGATCAGCCCCAGCATTTT. Amino acids: CAWSVSGDQPQHF.

This chain joins TRBV5-4 and TRBJ2-3; tentatively, D is TRBD1 (6 bases). The germline V and J ends were trimmed by 3 bases and 2 bases, with 13 bases remaining between them. The V gene's germline CDR1 is SGHNT and CDR2 YYREEE (reference sequence). The CDR3 has 15 amino acids. The chain's CDR3 is CASSSPGQLTDTQYF. In nucleotides, the CDR3 is TGTGCCAGCAGCTCCCCGGGACAACTCACAGATACGCAGTATTTT.

The chain employs TRBV19 and TRBJ2-2; 8 positions agree with TRBD2. The CDR3 sequence is 16 residues long. Trimming took 1 base from V and 2 from J; bases not matched to a gene: 3. Germline CDR1 and CDR2: LNHDA and SQIVND (reference sequence). DNA of the CDR3: TGTGCCAGTAGTATAGGGCGGGAGGAAAACACCGGGGAGCTGTTTTTT. Translated: CASSIGREENTGELFF. The full variable domain, completed using reference TRBV19 and TRBJ2-2, is DGGITQSPKYLFRKEGQNVTLSCEQNLNHDAMYWYRQDPGQGLRLIYYSQIVNDFQKGDIAEGYSVSREKKESFPLTVTSAQKNPTAFYLCASSIGREENTGELFFGEGSRLTVL.

The chain uses TRBV19 and TRBJ2-7, with 8 nucleotides matching TRBD1. With 6 bases clipped from V and 4 bases from J, the junction kept 11 bases outside the gene matches. CDR1 and CDR2 (germline): LNHDA, SQIVND (reference sequence). CDR3 length: 15 residues. Here the CDR3 reads CASSPGTGGVYEQYF. CDR3 DNA sequence: TGTGCCAGTAGCCCGGGGACAGGAGGGGTATACGAGCAGTACTTC.

This clone occurred once. V is TRBV5-1 and J is TRBJ2-3, with TRBD2 matching over 9 bases. The CDR3 runs 18 residues. V shed 3 bases, J shed 4 bases, and the junction held 15 bases outside the gene matches. Germline V CDR1 and CDR2: SGHRS, YFSETQ. In DNA, the CDR3 is TGCGCCAGCAGCTCCTCTGGTCCGTCTAGCGGGATATCAGATACGCAGTATTTT. Its translation: CASSSSGPSSGISDTQYF.

The rearrangement joins TRBV29-1 to TRBJ2-1; 8 bases are a match to TRBD2. Germline assignment: CDR1 SQVTM and CDR2 ANQGSEA. V lost 7 bases, J lost 7 bases, and 6 bases stayed unmatched. This CDR3 spans 12 amino acids. Here the CDR3 DNA reads TGCAGCGGGACTAGCTTTGGTAATGAGCAGTTCTTC. This codes for CSGTSFGNEQFF.

J is TRBJ2-1 and V is TRBV9; D not resolved. CDR3 length: 16 residues. Trimming shortened V by 0 bases and J by 0 bases, and 10 bases separated the two germline ends. From germline, CDR1 is SGDLS and CDR2 YYNGEE. The CDR3 region has the DNA TGTGCCAGCAGCGTAGATCCGGCTAGCTCCTACAATGAGCAGTTCTTC. Residues: CASSVDPASSYNEQFF.

The chain joins TRBV7-8 to TRBJ1-1, with 9 nucleotides matching TRBD1. CDR3 length equals 14 residues. The germline CDR1 and CDR2 sequences are SGHVS and FQNEAQ. V was clipped by 5 bases and J by 6 bases; unmatched bases: 7. CDR3 in DNA: TGTGCCAGCAGCGCCGGACAGGGGAGGGCTGAAGCTTTCTTT. It encodes CASSAGQGRAEAFF.

V and J are TRBV19 and TRBJ2-7, with D possibly being TRBD2 (5 bases). The CDR3 totals 14 residues. Trimming left V 4 bases short and J 1 base short, with 11 bases between. Per germline, CDR1 LNHDA and CDR2 SQIVND (reference sequence). The CDR3 DNA follows: TGTGCCAGTAGTACTCACACGGGATCCTACGAGCAGTACTTC. Protein sequence: CASSTHTGSYEQYF.

CDR3 in DNA: TGTGCCAGCAGTTTAACAGGGGGCGCGGGGAACACTGAAGCTTTCTTT. This sequence encodes CASSLTGGAGNTEAFF. The chain uses TRBV28 and TRBJ1-1, with TRBD1 identical over 9 bases. Trimming at V came to 2 bases and at J to 1 base, leaving 5 bases not matched to a gene. Germline CDR1 is MDHEN and CDR2 is SYDVKM. There are 16 residues in the CDR3.